The rows below give T cell receptor beta chains drawn from one sample of a study of regulatory and conventional T cells in RAG deficiency. Produced via immunoSEQ multiplex PCR; TCRdb's table is partial and in-frame only. The sample contains 45,000 or so clones, approximately 90% of which appear only once. These data are also associated with another study on regulatory T cells.

Sequences were obtained from CD4+ effector T cells sorted from blood. The receptors here all came from a human donor in good health. The CDR3 runs from the conserved cysteine through the conserved F or W.

v_call	cdr3_aa
TRBV14	CASSQTRGSRQETQYF
TRBV15	CATSRGDRGIKLFF
TRBV5-4	CASSFPGQLSTDTQYF
TRBV6-5	CASRTSGTHGYTF
TRBV2	CASIRVSYNEQFF
TRBV6-1	CASSDPDRSNEAKNIQYF
TRBV19	CASLPDPTGYGYTF
TRBV6-5	CASGKTQGVGGYTF
TRBV12-5	CASGLVLGGFEQYF
TRBV11-3	CASSQNTGAEHTEAFF
TRBV19	CASSKWPETYEQYF
TRBV19	CASSMRRDIYNEQFF
TRBV5-1	CASSLAWQGVGEKETQYF
TRBV19	CASSIENGYGYTF
TRBV20-1	CSATRDVGQYF
TRBV2	CASMSLRSLYGYTF
TRBV5-1	CASSSGQGGETQYF
TRBV30	CAGTGSRNTEAFF
TRBV6-6	CASSLDGGSTEAFF
TRBV6-1	CASSFDRHSNQPQHF
TRBV5-4	CASSIGGRTSGSVDNEQFF
TRBV25-1	CASSEMGTDPYEQYF
TRBV7-9	CASSLIRVAGNTIYF
TRBV2	CASSEGRAGNTIYF
TRBV11-2	CASSLTELANYGYTF
TRBV28	CASSLSRGASSYNEQFF
TRBV5-4	CASSRPGTGGVGNTEAFF
TRBV2	CATRAGRAETQYF
TRBV9	CASSAGTGLTYEQYF
TRBV5-5	CASGGETQYF
TRBV25-1	CASSELGTQAEAFF
TRBV19	CASSSWAGEPNQPQHF
TRBV27	CASRTGTGYGYTF
TRBV6-5	CAAHDPAFGQYF
TRBV7-8	CASSLVQGSEAFF
TRBV2	CASSQGLAGREQYF
TRBV14	CASSPANTGTDYEKLFF
TRBV6-1	CASSELQHSLELFF
TRBV12-2	CASRLRCPTRGPNTGELFF
TRBV10-3	CAISDKGLLANTGELFF
TRBV11-2	CASSDGAGLNGELFF
TRBV19	CASNRRGQSTDTQYF
TRBV5-1	CASSPGTSGGTQYF
TRBV11-1	CASSLGGTPNQPQHF
TRBV11-2	CASSLGHRTGTGELFF